This entry concerns a single T cell receptor beta chain. Antigen specificity is unknown. Primers for the PCR totalled 60 Vbeta and 13 Jbeta. Measured with immunoSEQ multiplex PCR; TCRdb has only the in-frame clones, and not every one. Of roughly 150,000 clones listed, 64% are singletons. V shed 4 bases and J 2 bases; nucleotides not matched to a gene: 7. The CDR3 extends over 15 amino acids. Germline values: CDR1 SGHAT, CDR2 FQNNGV. The record originates from a study of cytomegalovirus exposure and HLA in healthy donors. Study-wide results and limits: Data from an earlier analysis indicated that most TCR beta V segments were productive either about 90% or about 30% of the time.

The sequenced material came from PBMCs. The TCR comes from a woman in her thirties in good health and CMV-seropositive. This chain connects TRBV11-2 to TRBJ1-1, with TRBD1 matching 7 bases. As DNA, the CDR3 is TGTGCCAGCAGCTGGACCGGGACAGCTAACACTGAAGCTTTCTTT. This encodes CASSWTGTANTEAFF.